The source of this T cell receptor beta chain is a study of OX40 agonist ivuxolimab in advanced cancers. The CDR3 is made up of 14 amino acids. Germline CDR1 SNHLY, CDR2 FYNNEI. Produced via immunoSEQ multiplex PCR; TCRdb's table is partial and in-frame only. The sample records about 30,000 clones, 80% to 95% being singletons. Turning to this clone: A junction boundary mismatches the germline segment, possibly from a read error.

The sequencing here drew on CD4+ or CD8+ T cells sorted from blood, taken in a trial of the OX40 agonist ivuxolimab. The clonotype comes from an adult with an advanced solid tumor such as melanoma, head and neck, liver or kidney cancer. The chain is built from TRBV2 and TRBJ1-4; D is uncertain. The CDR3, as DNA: TGTGTCAGCAAAGGTACGGCACGGCACGAAAAACTGTTTTTT. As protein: CVSKGTARHEKLFF.